This T cell receptor beta chain was observed in a study of vaccination effects on CD4 cells after COVID-19. Germline V lookup: CDR1 DFQATT, CDR2 SNEGSKA (reference sequence). CDR3 size: 11 residues. V was clipped by 7 bases and J by 4 bases, with 10 bases between them. Repertoires were generated with immunoSEQ multiplex PCR, while TCRdb's copy carries only in-frame clones and drops some. The sample consists of around 68,000 clones, under 90% of them appearing once. Viral peptide pool expansion of antigen-specific CD4+ T cells preceded sequencing in the ViraFEST assay. Scientists isolated CD4+ T cells after an approximately 10-day culture period ended. No vaccinee had earlier SARS-CoV-2 infection, and nucleocapsid antibodies were negative. The sample holds one count of this clone. No antigen is known for it.

The sequences come from CD4+ T cells from PBMCs cultured with SARS-CoV-2 spike peptides, collected before COVID-19 vaccination. This chain connects TRBV20-1 to TRBJ2-5; D may be TRBD1 or TRBD2 (6 bases each). This receptor was taken from a human donor who received a COVID-19 vaccine. The CDR3 here is CSGRGRETQYF. CDR3 in DNA: TGCAGTGGTCGGGGGCGAGAGACCCAGTACTTC.